This T cell receptor (beta chain) came from a study of cytotoxic CD8 clonotypes in ibrutinib-treated CLL. Study information: The response samples were taken once patients had been treated for a median of roughly 12 months, range 6 to 36.

Overall study findings and caveats: At ibrutinib response, clonality increased, and at progression it declined back toward baseline. At baseline, clonality was higher than in age-matched healthy donors and correlated with CD8+ counts.

Libraries of TCR beta were made from around 2.1 micrograms of genomic DNA that came from cryopreserved PBMCs. This clone is medium-sized (0.01 to 0.1%) within its sample. Antigen specificity is unknown. Measured with immunoSEQ multiplex PCR; TCRdb has only the in-frame clones, and not every one. Of 45,000 or so clones listed, roughly 57% were seen once; the top ten hold around 30%. Trimming took 5 bases from V and 6 from J; bases not matched to a gene: 4. The CDR3 is 13 amino acids. The germline V gene encodes CDR1 SEHNR and CDR2 FQNEAQ (reference sequence). This sequence joins TRBV7-9 and TRBJ1-5; 7 nucleotides agree with TRBD1. This TCR came from a human donor with chronic lymphocytic leukemia. Sequences were derived from PBMCs, sampled after 24 months of ibrutinib treatment. The CDR3 reads CASSPQGTQPQHF. The CDR3 DNA sequence: TGTGCCAGCAGCCCACAGGGGACTCAGCCCCAGCATTTT.